This paragraph covers one T cell receptor beta chain sequence. Its specificity is not known. The sample comes from a study of Ad26.COV2.S vaccination and SARS-CoV-2 variants. The overall study: Administration of Ad26.COV2.S was intramuscular, either once or twice 56 days apart.

Study-wide points: It was vaccine recipients, not placebo recipients, who had the higher spike-specific TCR breadth.

The treatment here: about 20 received Ad26.COV2.S at low or high dose, single or two shots; roughly five received placebo; per-sample allocation not given. Samples came from day 63 after the first vaccine or placebo injection. Participants' vaccine, an Ad26 vector, delivered Wuhan-strain SARS-CoV-2 spike. Produced via immunoSEQ multiplex PCR; TCRdb's table is partial and in-frame only. Of a few hundred thousand clones listed, more than 75% are singletons. The V gene lost 4 bases and the J gene lost 5 bases, with 13 bases spanning the gap. The CDR3 length is 14 residues. Germline-derived CDR1 and CDR2 are LGHNA and YNFKEQ.

This chain joins TRBV4-2 and TRBJ2-3; D ambiguous. The TCR was taken from a person aged 18-65 years who received the Ad26.COV2.S COVID-19 vaccine or a placebo. The source material was peripheral blood, sampled in a trial of Ad26.COV2.S vaccine versus placebo. The CDR3 DNA reads as TGTGCCAGCAGCCTGGAGAGCCGGAGAGATACGCAGTATTTT. Its translation: CASSLESRRDTQYF.